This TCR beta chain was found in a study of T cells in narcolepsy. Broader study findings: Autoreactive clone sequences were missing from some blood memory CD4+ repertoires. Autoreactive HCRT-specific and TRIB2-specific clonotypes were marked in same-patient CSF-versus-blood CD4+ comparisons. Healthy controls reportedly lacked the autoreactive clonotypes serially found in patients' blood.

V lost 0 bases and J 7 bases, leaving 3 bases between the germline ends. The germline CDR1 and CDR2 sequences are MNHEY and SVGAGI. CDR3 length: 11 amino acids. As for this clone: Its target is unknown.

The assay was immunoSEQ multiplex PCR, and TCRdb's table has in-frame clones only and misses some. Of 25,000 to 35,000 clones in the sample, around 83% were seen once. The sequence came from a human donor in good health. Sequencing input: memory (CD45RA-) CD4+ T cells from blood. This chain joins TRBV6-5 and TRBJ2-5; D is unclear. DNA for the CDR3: TGTGCCAGCAGTTACTCTGGGACCCAGTACTTC. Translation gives CASSYSGTQYF.